This T cell receptor (beta chain) was obtained from a study of blood T cell repertoires in COVID-19. Study in general: From T cells, B-cell-depleted T cells, or PBMCs came the material, which was cDNA or gDNA.

The germline V gene has CDR1 LGHNA and CDR2 YNFKEQ. The CDR3 runs 13 residues. With 3 bases removed from V and 5 bases from J, the gap between germline ends came to 8 bases. Using immunoSEQ multiplex PCR, the repertoire was profiled, and TCRdb retains in-frame clones only, with some absent. The sample gives fewer than 350,000 clones, approximately 85% of which show up once; 2.2% is in the top ten. The clonotype was recovered from a man aged 25 to 40 who had recovered from COVID-19. V and J are TRBV4-2 and TRBJ2-1; D remains unclear. Sample: PBMCs or T cells enriched from blood (not recorded which). CDR3: CASSQSRNNEQFF. In nucleotides, the CDR3 is TGTGCCAGCAGCCAGAGCCGAAACAATGAGCAGTTCTTC.